This section outlines one T cell receptor (beta chain) sequence together with its context. The entry originates in a study of shared clonotypes between healthy human individuals. The germline V gene has CDR1 MDHEN and CDR2 SYDVKM. The length of the CDR3 is 14 residues. The V end was cut by 2 bases, the J end by 8 bases, with 13 bases between. Memory CD4+ cells were the fraction left after CD45RA+ naive selection. Methods used by the authors: Filtering differed because ImmunoSEQ produced junction-only sequences that carried no quality scores. The repertoire was sequenced with immunoSEQ multiplex PCR; TCRdb's copy has only in-frame clones and lacks some. For V, J and clone size, that table is used; D and trimming come from the DNA. This table holds 740,000 or so clones, less than 80% found once.

This chain uses TRBV28 with TRBJ2-1; TRBD2 might be the D (7 bases). Material: memory CD4+ T cells sorted from blood. The subset: CD45RA-negative fraction. This clonotype was obtained from a woman aged 25 to 39 in good health. CDR3 in amino acids: CASSLRGGSDEQFF. The CDR3, as DNA: TGTGCCAGCAGTTTAAGGGGGGGGTCGGATGAGCAGTTCTTC.